Shown below are 6 T cell receptor beta chains from a single sample sequenced in a study of a mutant IDH1 vaccine in newly diagnosed glioma. Their specific antigens are unknown. Clones were read by immunoSEQ multiplex PCR, and TCRdb kept only the in-frame ones, dropping some. The sample has tens of thousands of clones; around 84% are singletons. Time point meaning: week 35, safety follow-up. Doses of 300 ug of mutant IDH1 20-mer peptide were given with topical imiquimod. Source: PBMCs, taken from a glioma patient whose treatment included an IDH1 peptide vaccine. These receptors were taken from a man aged 25 to 40 with glioma.

The chain couples TRBV7-9 to TRBJ2-1; no reliable D call. The CDR3 is 14 residues long. The germline gives CDR1 SEHNR, CDR2 FQNEAQ (reference sequence). V lost 6 bases to trimming and J lost 5 bases, with 14 bases between them. The DNA of the CDR3 is TGTGCCAGCAGTTTTGAACTGAGAAACAATGAGCAGTTCTTC. This sequence encodes CASSFELRNNEQFF.

The rearrangement links TRBV19 to TRBJ1-5; 7 bases map to TRBD1. With 6 bases clipped from V and 3 bases from J, the junction kept 11 bases outside the gene matches. This CDR3 comprises 16 residues. Germline assignment: CDR1 LNHDA and CDR2 SQIVND (reference sequence). This chain's CDR3 is CASSPPGQPNNQPQHF. CDR3 sequence (DNA): TGTGCCAGTAGCCCCCCGGGACAGCCTAACAATCAGCCCCAGCATTTT.

The V and J genes are TRBV7-9 and TRBJ1-1; no firm D call. V lost 2 bases, J lost 3 bases, and 7 bases lay in between. This CDR3 region has 13 residues. The germline CDR1 and CDR2 sequences are SEHNR and FQNEAQ (reference sequence). Here the CDR3 DNA reads TGTGCCAGCAGCTTAAATTCCGACACTGAAGCTTTCTTT. It is translated as CASSLNSDTEAFF.

The chain has TRBV11-2 and TRBJ1-6, with TRBD1 matching 7 bases. There are 15 residues in the CDR3. The junction had 10 bases not matched to a gene; V was cut back by 4 bases and J by 10 bases. Germline V lookup: CDR1 SGHAT, CDR2 FQNNGV. CDR3 DNA sequence: TGTGCCAGCAGCTCAATGACAGGGATAGAGTCACCCCTCCACTTT. Its protein product is CASSSMTGIESPLHF.

This chain uses TRBV6-4 with TRBJ1-1; no firm D call. V lost 2 bases and J 1 base, leaving 5 bases between the germline ends. Germline values: CDR1 MRHNA, CDR2 SNTAGT. The CDR3 totals 13 residues. The CDR3 region has the DNA TGTGCCAGCAGTGACGGGGAGAACACTGAAGCTTTCTTT. Residues: CASSDGENTEAFF.

The V and J genes are TRBV4-1 and TRBJ2-7, with 7 bases lining up with TRBD2. The CDR3 runs to 15 residues. Trimming took 2 bases from V and 3 from J; bases not matched to a gene: 7. The germline CDR1 and CDR2 sequences are MGHRA and YSYEKL. The CDR3 loop reads CASSQQPGTNYEQYF. The CDR3 DNA sequence: TGCGCCAGCAGCCAACAGCCCGGGACTAACTACGAGCAGTACTTC.